The 6 T cell receptor beta chains given below trace back to one sample, sequenced in a study of patients and donors after allogeneic stem cell transplantation. Via MiXCR, TCRdb re-called the RT-PCR reads, giving one row per CDR3 protein. This table has a few hundred thousand distinct CDR3 sequences, around 40% appearing once. The sample was blood, either unsorted or a sorted T cell fraction (not recorded which). Every receptor here comes from a human donor who was either an allogeneic HSCT recipient or a stem cell or donor lymphocyte infusion donor (not recorded which). It is not recorded whose cells these are; they may come from a transplant donor.

The rearrangement links TRBV5-5 to TRBJ1-6; TRBD1 matches at 7 bases. V lost 5 bases to trimming and J lost 6 bases; unmatched junction nucleotides: 8. CDR1 is SGHKS and CDR2 is YYEKEE in the germline V gene (reference sequence). This CDR3 comprises 15 residues. CDR3 loop: CASRGGQAGNSPLHF. DNA for the CDR3: TGTGCCAGCAGGGGTGGACAGGCGGGTAATTCACCCCTCCACTTT.

The rearrangement uses TRBV11-2 and TRBJ2-4; D is unclear. Germline V gene data show CDR1 as SGHAT and CDR2 as FQNNGV. The CDR3 sequence is 14 residues long. V dropped 4 bases and J dropped 0 bases, with 7 bases sitting between them. As DNA, the CDR3 is TGTGCCAGCAGCTCACCTCGAGCCAAAAACATTCAGTACTTC. It encodes CASSSPRAKNIQYF.

The genes are TRBV29-1 and TRBJ2-1; D may be TRBD1 or TRBD2 (6 bases each). V dropped 7 bases and J dropped 8 bases, with 21 bases sitting between them. CDR3 length: 14 residues. The V gene's germline CDR1 is SQVTM and CDR2 ANQGSEA. The CDR3 DNA follows: TGCAGCGCAAGAAGCGGGCTACAGGGCTATGAGCAGTTCTTC. This encodes CSARSGLQGYEQFF.

This clonotype has only a few counts. This chain joins TRBV28 and TRBJ1-5; D remains ambiguous. The V and J ends lost 7 bases and 4 bases respectively, with 8 bases between them. The germline gives CDR1 MDHEN, CDR2 SYDVKM. The CDR3 runs 12 residues. CDR3 bases: TGTGCCAGCACTCGGACGAATCAGCCCCAGCATTTT. Its translation is CASTRTNQPQHF.

The rearrangement joins TRBV20-1 to TRBJ1-1, with a tentative D call TRBD1 (5 bases). V lost 7 bases and J lost 11, with 20 bases in between. The germline V gene has CDR1 DFQATT and CDR2 SNEGSKA (reference sequence). The CDR3 has 12 amino acids. This chain's CDR3 is CSVPRQGGFAFF. The CDR3 DNA follows: TGCAGTGTGCCTAGGCAGGGAGGATTCGCTTTCTTT.

This chain uses TRBV5-1 with TRBJ2-3, with D perhaps given as TRBD1 or TRBD2 (5 bases each). There are 14 residues in the CDR3. Germline V CDR1 and CDR2: SGHRS, YFSETQ. With 0 bases removed from V and 6 bases from J, the gap between germline ends came to 11 bases. The CDR3 region has the DNA TGCGCCAGCAGCTTGGCTGGGGACGGTGATACGCAGTATTTT. It translates to CASSLAGDGDTQYF.